The T cell receptor beta chain described here comes from a study of CD8 T cells in Susac syndrome. Sequencing targeted TCR beta in T cells from blood (CD8+ and CD4+). Stable or active relapsing-remitting multiple sclerosis, untreated and meeting revised McDonald criteria, defined the controls. Negative magnetic isolation gave CD8+ and CD4+ cells; FACS enriched CD8+ TEMRA. Roughly 0.45 to 1 ug RNA was reverse transcribed with random hexamers. Amplification of TCR beta CDR3 across 54 Vbeta and 13 Jbeta was performed with immunoSEQ multiplex PCR. TCRdb re-called the immunoSEQ multiplex PCR reads with MiXCR, one entry per CDR3 protein. The sample records about 200,000 distinct CDR3 sequences, 95% being singletons. The source of this sequence is a human donor with multiple sclerosis. Input material: CD4+ T cells from PBMCs.

The CDR3 is CSALERGSTDTQYF. CDR3 nucleotide sequence: TGCAGTGCCCTGGAGCGGGGGAGCACAGATACGCAGTATTTT. The chain joins TRBV20-1 to TRBJ2-3; 8 positions agree with TRBD2. Germline V gene sequence: CDR1 DFQATT, CDR2 SNEGSKA (reference sequence). V gave up 6 bases and J gave up 0 bases; unmatched junction bases: 5. The CDR3 is 14 amino acids.